A selection of T cell receptor beta chains follows, all from one sample in a study of control samples from healthy donors and cancer patients. This table comes from immunoSEQ multiplex PCR, and its TCRdb copy is limited to in-frame clones, with some not included. The sample holds approximately 92,000 clones, over 90% seen once. Sequencing input: blood. Receptor source: a woman aged 25 to 45 in good health. Both conserved end residues are part of each CDR3. The order of the fields is D gene, V gene, CDR3 length, J gene, CDR3 protein, CDR3 DNA. D genes are given only for firm matches.

D: TRBD2
V: TRBV5-1
length: 18
J: TRBJ2-7
CDR3: CASSRGLAALLSSYEQYF
DNA: TGCGCCAGCAGTCGGGGACTAGCGGCGCTCCTGAGCTCCTACGAGCAGTACTTC

D: -
V: TRBV19
length: 15
J: TRBJ2-3
CDR3: CASSIDKGRTDTQYF
DNA: TGTGCCAGTAGTATAGACAAGGGTCGCACAGATACGCAGTATTTT

D: -
V: TRBV28
length: 15
J: TRBJ2-3
CDR3: CASIGVAAPDLWKYF
DNA: TGTGCCAGCATCGGGGTAGCGGCCCCCGACCTATGGAAGTATTTT

D: TRBD2
V: TRBV30
length: 15
J: TRBJ2-1
CDR3: CASSGGRSSYNEQFF
DNA: TGTGCCTCCAGCGGGGGCCGCAGCTCCTACAATGAGCAGTTCTTC

D: -
V: TRBV28
length: 15
J: TRBJ2-5
CDR3: CASSLSIRAQETQYF
DNA: TGTGCCAGCAGTTTATCCATTAGGGCACAAGAGACCCAGTACTTC

D: -
V: TRBV19
length: 15
J: TRBJ1-1
CDR3: CASSPTWVSDTEAFF
DNA: TGTGCCAGTAGTCCGACGTGGGTAAGCGACACTGAAGCTTTCTTT

D: -
V: TRBV10-1
length: 16
J: TRBJ2-2
CDR3: CASTNSQGQNYGELFF
DNA: TGCGCCAGCACCAACAGTCAGGGGCAAAACTACGGGGAGCTGTTTTTT

D: TRBD1
V: TRBV7-8
length: 17
J: TRBJ1-5
CDR3: CASSPDRGRWSNQPQHF
DNA: TGTGCCAGCAGCCCCGACAGGGGACGATGGAGCAATCAGCCCCAGCATTTT

D: -
V: TRBV9
length: 15
J: TRBJ1-2
CDR3: CASSPRHASNYGYTF
DNA: TGTGCCAGCAGCCCCAGACACGCGTCTAACTATGGCTACACCTTC

D: -
V: TRBV13
length: 15
J: TRBJ1-3
CDR3: CASSLGVDTGNTIYF
DNA: TGTGCCAGCAGCTTAGGCGTCGATACCGGAAACACCATATATTTT

D: TRBD2
V: TRBV12-3/TRBV12-4
length: 12
J: TRBJ2-3
CDR3: CASSPGGGTQYF
DNA: TGTGCCAGCAGTCCGGGGGGGGGTACGCAGTATTTT